Below are 11 T cell receptor beta chains sequenced from a single sample in a study of early T cells in non-severe SARS-CoV-2 infection. TCRdb re-derived calls from the 5' RACE reads in MiXCR, one entry per CDR3 protein. The sample lists about 98,000 distinct CDR3 sequences, 11% seen once, with roughly 5% in the top ten. What was sequenced was whole blood. The origin of the receptors is an adult who was a healthcare worker with PCR-confirmed SARS-CoV-2 infection or an uninfected control (not recorded which).

This clonotype was recorded at least ten times. The chain recombines TRBV6-2 or TRBV6-3 with TRBJ2-7, with 9 nucleotides matching TRBD1. The CDR3 loop spans 14 amino acids. Germline V gives CDR1 MNHEY, CDR2 SVGEGT. V lost 7 bases to trimming and J lost 5 bases; unmatched junction nucleotides: 9. In DNA form, the CDR3 reads TGTGCCAGCAAAACCGGGACAGGGTTCCACGAGCAGTACTTC. Its protein is CASKTGTGFHEQYF.

This clonotype showed up many times. This chain joins TRBV12-3 or TRBV12-4 and TRBJ1-1, with TRBD1 matching over 8 bases. V trimming: 1 base; J trimming: 5 bases; junction bases outside the gene matches: 3. The CDR3 has 14 amino acids. In DNA, the CDR3 is TGTGCCAGCAGTTTAGGGACAGGGCTTACTGAAGCTTTCTTT. The encoded protein is CASSLGTGLTEAFF.

The chain couples TRBV2 to TRBJ1-1, with a possible D match to TRBD1 (6 bases). Germline CDR1 reads SNHLY; CDR2 reads FYNNEI. Trimming removed 7 bases from V and 2 bases from J, with 11 bases in between. This CDR3 has 13 amino acids. The CDR3 DNA reads TGTGCCAGCAACGTACAGGGTAACACTGAAGCTTTCTTT. Protein product: CASNVQGNTEAFF.

This clonotype was seen more than once but under ten times. The chain employs TRBV20-1 and TRBJ1-1, with no clear D. V lost 3 bases, J lost 0 bases, and 8 bases lay in between. CDR1 DFQATT and CDR2 SNEGSKA come from the germline V gene (reference sequence). The CDR3 runs 13 residues. CDR3 coding DNA: TGCAGTGCTAGGGAGGATATGAACACTGAAGCTTTCTTT. Protein product: CSAREDMNTEAFF.

CDR3 DNA sequence: TGTGCCAGCAACCCGGGACAGCCCTCTCCAGATACGCAGTATTTT. Its translation is CASNPGQPSPDTQYF. The V gene is TRBV27, the J gene TRBJ2-3; TRBD1 agrees at 7 bases. The trim removed 7 bases at V and 4 bases at J, leaving 11 bases unmatched. The germline gives CDR1 MNHEY, CDR2 SMNVEV (reference sequence). The length of the CDR3 is 15 residues.

This clonotype was seen a handful of times. The chain combines TRBV5-1 with TRBJ2-7; D is ambiguous. This CDR3 comprises 13 residues. V lost 4 bases to trimming and J lost 3 bases, with 11 bases between them. CDR1 is SGHRS and CDR2 is YFSETQ in the germline V gene. The CDR3 loop is CASSVALHYEQYF. CDR3 coding DNA: TGCGCCAGCAGCGTCGCCCTTCACTACGAGCAGTACTTC.

In this sample, this clonotype turned up many times. The chain combines TRBV12-3 or TRBV12-4 with TRBJ2-2; D might be TRBD2 (6 bases). V dropped 7 bases and J dropped 5 bases, with 14 bases sitting between them. CDR3 length: 14 amino acids. CDR3 DNA: TGTGCCAGCAAGGGAGGACCTGGGACCGGGGAGCTGTTTTTT. Translated: CASKGGPGTGELFF.

In this sample, this clonotype turned up many times. The chain recombines TRBV6-6 with TRBJ2-1; D may be TRBD2 (5 bases). The CDR3 extends over 16 amino acids. Trimming removed 7 bases at V and 6 bases at J, with 22 bases between. Looked up from germline, CDR1 is MNHNY and CDR2 is SVGAGI (reference sequence). CDR3 amino acids: CASIVSGGPRVNEQFF. CDR3 DNA: TGTGCCAGCATTGTAAGCGGAGGCCCACGGGTCAATGAGCAGTTCTTC.

The chain joins TRBV30 to TRBJ2-5, with a weak D call TRBD2 (5 bases). The CDR3 loop spans 13 amino acids. V lost 7 bases, J lost 1 base, and 13 bases lay in between. Per germline, CDR1 GTSNPN and CDR2 SVGIG (reference sequence). This CDR3 is CALTLALQETQYF. CDR3 DNA: TGTGCCTTGACCCTAGCCCTCCAAGAGACCCAGTACTTC.

This clonotype has at least ten counts. This sequence joins TRBV28 and TRBJ1-6; the D is unclear. V was shortened by 7 bases and J by 3 bases, with 7 bases between the two germline ends. Germline CDR1 and CDR2: MDHEN and SYDVKM. The CDR3 covers 13 residues. The CDR3 coding sequence is TGTGCCAGCACTCCGTACTATAATTCACCCCTCCACTTT. Translated: CASTPYYNSPLHF. Full variable domain (remainder filled in from reference TRBV28 and TRBJ1-6): DVKVTQSSRYLVKRTGEKVFLECVQDMDHENMFWYRQDPGLGLRLIYFSYDVKMKEKGDIPEGYSVSREKKERFSLILESASTNQTSMYLCASTPYYNSPLHFGNGTRLTVT.

The chain uses TRBV29-1 and TRBJ2-1, with 11 bases fitting TRBD2. This CDR3 has 13 residues. Germline assignment: CDR1 SQVTM and CDR2 ANQGSEA. The V segment lost 7 bases and the J segment 8 bases; nucleotides outside the gene matches: 7. For the CDR3, the DNA is TGCAGCGCTGGGACTAGCGGCTGGGATGAGCAGTTCTTC. Amino acids: CSAGTSGWDEQFF.